The rows below give T cell receptor beta chains drawn from one sample of a study of identifying expanded T cells in peripheral blood. The data were produced by immunoSEQ multiplex PCR, yet TCRdb's version contains in-frame clones alone and is incomplete. The sample comprises about 81,000 clones, less than 90% of which are singletons, and about 20% rests with the top ten. Sequencing input: blood. These receptors all come from a person aged 18 to 75 in good health. CDR3s include the opening cysteine and the closing phenylalanine or tryptophan. A D gene is named only where the DNA matches it firmly. Size tells how often a clone was seen (once, few, many) or the class of an expanded clone, and some rows leave it out.

11 many TRBJ2-1 . TRBV7-2 TGTGCCAGCAGCTTAAGGAATGAGCAGTTCTTC CASSLRNEQFF
15 . TRBJ2-2 TRBD2 TRBV11-2 TGTGCCAGCAGCCCGGGACTAGCGCCGACCGGGGAGCTGTTTTTT CASSPGLAPTGELFF
14 . TRBJ2-3 . TRBV6-6 TGTGCCAGCAGCGATGGGGGGTACACAGATACGCAGTATTTT CASSDGGYTDTQYF
12 . TRBJ2-3 . TRBV10-3 TGTGCCATCAGGCAGGGGGGTGATACGCAGTATTTT CAIRQGGDTQYF
15 . TRBJ2-7 . TRBV7-2 TGTGCCAGCAGTTACAGCGGGTTAGCCTCCTACGAGCAGTACTTC CASSYSGLASYEQYF
15 . TRBJ2-1 TRBD2 TRBV7-2 TGTGCCAGCAGCCGAGGGCGACTAGCGGGCAATGAGCAGTTCTTC CASSRGRLAGNEQFF
16 . TRBJ2-3 TRBD2 TRBV4-2 TGTGCCAGCAGCCAAGATGCGGGAGGGCCCACAGATACGCAGTATTTT CASSQDAGGPTDTQYF
15 . TRBJ2-3 . TRBV28 TGTGCCAGCAGTCCTACAGGGCCCGGCACAGATACGCAGTATTTT CASSPTGPGTDTQYF
16 . TRBJ2-7 . TRBV10-1 TGCGCCAGCAGTGAGAAGGGCGCCCCACCTATCTACGAGCAGTACTTC CASSEKGAPPIYEQYF
19 . TRBJ2-7 TRBD2 TRBV13 TGTGCCAGCAGCAAGGGACTAGCGGGAGGGCCTGGGGCCTCCTACGAGCAGTACTTC CASSKGLAGGPGASYEQYF
15 . TRBJ1-1 . TRBV7-9 TGTGCCAGCAGCTTAAATTCGGCAGGGGACACTGAAGCTTTCTTT CASSLNSAGDTEAFF
15 . TRBJ1-4 TRBD1 TRBV5-8 TGTGCCAGCAGCAATAGGGACAGGAGGAATGAAAAACTGTTTTTT CASSNRDRRNEKLFF
16 once TRBJ1-1 TRBD1 TRBV5-6 TGTGCCAGCAGCCCGGTGGACAGGGGGCGCCTCACTGAAGCTTTCTTT CASSPVDRGRLTEAFF
12 . TRBJ1-1 . TRBV7-8 TGTGCCAGCAGCTCCGGTCTGGGTGAAGCTTTCTTT CASSSGLGEAFF
15 . TRBJ2-1 . TRBV5-1 TGCGCCAGCAGCTTGTCGGGAGAGAGCTACAATGAGCAGTTCTTC CASSLSGESYNEQFF
15 . TRBJ2-1 . TRBV19 TGTGCCAGTAGTATAGATCCGGGACATGTCAATGAGCAGTTCTTC CASSIDPGHVNEQFF
14 . TRBJ1-5 . TRBV18 TGTGCCAGCTCACCATCGGGGGGCTATCAGCCCCAGCATTTT CASSPSGGYQPQHF
16 . TRBJ2-1 TRBD2 TRBV5-6 TGTGCCAGCACCCCTAAGGGCGGGAGTAGAAACGATGAGCAGTTCTTC CASTPKGGSRNDEQFF
10 . TRBJ2-7 . TRBV20-1 TGCAGTGCCACGACATTAGAGCAGTACTTC CSATTLEQYF
15 . TRBJ1-1 . TRBV10-3 TGTGCCATCAGTCCCAGGGGTTTAGGGAACACTGAAGCTTTCTTT CAISPRGLGNTEAFF
13 . TRBJ1-4 . TRBV7-8 TGTGCCAGCAGCGAGATGGGCCGGGAAAAACTGTTTTTT CASSEMGREKLFF
13 . TRBJ1-2 TRBD1 TRBV7-9 TGTGCCAGCAGCCTGGGACAGGGCCAGCGAAGGACCTTC CASSLGQGQRRTF